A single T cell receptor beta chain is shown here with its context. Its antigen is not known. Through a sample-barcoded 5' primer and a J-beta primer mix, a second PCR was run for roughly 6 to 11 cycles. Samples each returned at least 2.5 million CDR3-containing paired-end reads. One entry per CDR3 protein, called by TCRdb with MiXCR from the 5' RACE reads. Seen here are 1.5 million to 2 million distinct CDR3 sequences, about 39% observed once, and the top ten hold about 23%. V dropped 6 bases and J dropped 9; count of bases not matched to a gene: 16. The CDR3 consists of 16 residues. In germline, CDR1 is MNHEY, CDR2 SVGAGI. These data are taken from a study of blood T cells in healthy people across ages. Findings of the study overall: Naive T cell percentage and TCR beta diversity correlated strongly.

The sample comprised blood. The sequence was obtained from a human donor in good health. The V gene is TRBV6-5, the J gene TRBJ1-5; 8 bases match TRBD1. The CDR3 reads CASSPAGTGSSGPQHF. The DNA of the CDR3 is TGTGCCAGCAGCCCGGCCGGGACAGGTTCCTCTGGGCCCCAGCATTTT.